Listed below are T cell receptor beta chains from one sample, sequenced in a study of T cell responses to AZD1222 COVID-19 vaccine. The method was immunoSEQ multiplex PCR; TCRdb's version includes in-frame clones alone and lacks a portion of them. The profile shows around 180,000 clones, 75% to 90% of them singletons. The source material was peripheral blood, sampled on day 0 of AZD1222 vaccination. The origin of the receptors is an adult in good health. Each CDR3 is given with its conserved first and last residue. D genes are given only for firm matches. For some rows the clone size is stated as once, few or many, or as a class when expanded; others skip it.

CDR3 length	V gene	J gene	clone size	D gene	CDR3 protein	CDR3 DNA
14	TRBV7-2	TRBJ1-1	NA	TRBD1	CASSLRGGYAEAFF	TGTGCCAGCAGCCTACGAGGGGGCTACGCTGAAGCTTTCTTT
19	TRBV9	TRBJ1-5	NA	TRBD1	CASSVGGTVDRVWGQPQHF	TGTGCCAGCAGCGTAGGAGGGACGGTGGACAGGGTGTGGGGTCAGCCCCAGCATTTT
11	TRBV28	TRBJ1-2	NA	NA	CASTSGDGYTF	TGTGCCAGCACCTCCGGCGATGGCTACACCTTC
13	TRBV6-5	TRBJ1-2	NA	TRBD1	CASSRGPNYGYTF	TGTGCCAGCAGCAGGGGGCCTAACTATGGCTACACCTTC
14	TRBV6-2/TRBV6-3	TRBJ1-2	NA	NA	CASSYSALTGGYTF	TGTGCCAGCAGTTACTCGGCCTTGACGGGCGGCTACACCTTC
14	TRBV5-1	TRBJ2-1	once	NA	CASSLEGGSNEQFF	TGCGCCAGCAGCTTAGAGGGGGGGAGCAATGAGCAGTTCTTC
15	TRBV19	TRBJ1-3	NA	NA	CATRVGDTSGNTIYF	TGTGCCACAAGAGTGGGGGATACCTCTGGAAACACCATATATTTT
14	TRBV6-5	TRBJ2-3	NA	NA	CASSYAGGRDTQYF	TGTGCCAGCAGTTACGCCGGGGGCCGAGATACGCAGTATTTT
16	TRBV9	TRBJ2-3	NA	NA	CASSDSRGASTDTQYF	TGTGCCAGCAGCGACTCCCGGGGGGCTAGCACAGATACGCAGTATTTT
13	TRBV7-2	TRBJ1-4	NA	NA	CASSLVSQGRLFF	TGTGCCAGCAGCTTAGTATCGCAGGGGAGATTGTTTTTT
12	TRBV12-3/TRBV12-4	TRBJ2-5	NA	TRBD1	CASSTTGGGQYF	TGTGCCAGCAGTACGACAGGGGGAGGCCAGTACTTC
15	TRBV27	TRBJ2-1	NA	TRBD1	CASSYSSTGGREQFF	TGTGCCAGCAGTTATTCCTCGACAGGGGGAAGGGAGCAGTTCTTC
15	TRBV29-1	TRBJ2-3	NA	NA	CSVVGSSMGTDTQYF	TGCAGCGTTGTAGGAAGCTCGATGGGAACAGATACGCAGTATTTT
17	TRBV19	TRBJ2-1	once	TRBD1	CASSIRIGTVSYNEQFF	TGTGCCAGTAGTATACGTATTGGGACAGTCTCCTACAATGAGCAGTTCTTC
14	TRBV7-3	TRBJ1-1	NA	NA	CASSLTGARTEAFF	TGTGCCAGCAGCTTAACAGGGGCGCGCACTGAAGCTTTCTTT
13	TRBV7-9	TRBJ1-1	NA	NA	CASSFTWDGEAFF	TGTGCCAGCAGCTTCACCTGGGACGGTGAAGCTTTCTTT
13	TRBV7-9	TRBJ1-1	once	NA	CASKPDLLGEAFF	TGTGCCAGCAAACCGGACTTGTTGGGTGAAGCTTTCTTT
12	TRBV19	TRBJ1-5	NA	NA	CASSITEGPQHF	TGTGCCAGTAGTATCACGGAGGGGCCCCAGCATTTT
14	TRBV7-2	TRBJ1-5	NA	TRBD1	CASSLDRGNQPQHF	TGTGCCAGCAGCTTAGACAGGGGGAATCAGCCCCAGCATTTT
13	TRBV6-1	TRBJ2-7	NA	NA	CASSYAVIHEQYF	TGTGCCAGCAGTTATGCGGTTATCCACGAGCAGTACTTC
16	TRBV7-9	TRBJ2-2	NA	TRBD2	CASSPGVAGPTGELFF	TGTGCCAGCAGCCCTGGGGTAGCGGGGCCCACCGGGGAGCTGTTTTTT
15	TRBV3-1/TRBV3-2	TRBJ2-3	NA	NA	CASSQDRAFADTQYF	TGTGCCAGCAGCCAAGACAGGGCGTTCGCAGATACGCAGTATTTT
14	TRBV27	TRBJ2-7	NA	NA	CASCRDGESYEQYF	TGTGCCAGCTGTCGGGACGGAGAGTCCTACGAGCAGTACTTC
13	TRBV24-1	TRBJ2-3	NA	NA	CATSEPSTDTQYF	TGTGCCACCAGTGAACCCAGCACAGATACGCAGTATTTT
11	TRBV19	TRBJ2-7	NA	NA	CASGDGYEQYF	TGTGCCAGTGGTGACGGCTACGAGCAGTACTTC
16	TRBV7-2	TRBJ2-2	NA	TRBD2	CASSRTSGGAPGELFF	TGTGCCAGCAGCCGGACTAGCGGGGGGGCCCCCGGGGAGCTGTTTTTT
15	TRBV9	TRBJ2-2	NA	TRBD2	CASSISGGDTGELFF	TGTGCCAGCAGCATCAGCGGGGGGGACACCGGGGAGCTGTTTTTT
15	TRBV6-6	TRBJ2-3	NA	TRBD2	CASSPRTSRTDTQYF	TGTGCCAGCAGTCCACGGACTAGCAGGACAGATACGCAGTATTTT
10	TRBV6-5	TRBJ2-1	NA	TRBD1	CASRGTGQFF	TGTGCCAGCAGAGGGACAGGGCAGTTCTTC
16	TRBV4-3	TRBJ2-3	NA	NA	CASSSQRGDYTDTQYF	TGCGCCAGCAGCTCTCAAAGGGGAGATTACACAGATACGCAGTATTTT